This TCR beta chain was found in a study of human T cells and chemical hapten exposure. TCRdb itself ran the RACE reads through MiXCR, one entry per CDR3 protein. The sample consists of 150,000 to 200,000 distinct CDR3 sequences, roughly 14% of them appearing once. Time point here: patch test 1, 2 weeks after DPC sensitization. Treatment described: therapeutic diphenylcyclopropenone sensitization with weekly scalp DPC. The CDR3 extends over 16 amino acids. V lost 5 bases to trimming and J lost 7 bases, with 20 bases between them. Here the sequenced sample was whole blood, taken in connection with sensitization to the hapten diphenylcyclopropenone (DPC). The TCR originated in a woman aged 25 to 39 with alopecia areata. Some clones in this sample may be carry-over from other donors' samples. The V gene is TRBV12-3 or TRBV12-4, the J gene TRBJ2-2; possibly TRBD2 for D (7 bases). The CDR3, as DNA: TGTGCCAGCAGTCCCCACGCCGGGGGGCTTGGCGGGGAGCTGTTTTTT. Its translation: CASSPHAGGLGGELFF.